The clone carrying this TCR beta chain was detected only a few times. These data originate in a study of blood T cell repertoires in COVID-19. About the study: COVID-19 samples collected from the United States, Italy and Spain covered acute and convalescent phases.

The germline gives CDR1 SGHKS, CDR2 YYEKEE (reference sequence). Trimming took 3 bases from V and 6 from J; bases not matched to a gene: 4. The CDR3 contains 13 residues. Per the study methods: Nucleated cell number was recorded as an estimate derived from reference gene primer amplification. Profiling relied on immunoSEQ multiplex PCR, and the TCRdb table lists in-frame clones only, not all of them. That table supplies the V and J calls and clone size; D and trimming were determined from the DNA. Among tens of thousands of clones, roughly 80% were seen once, and the ten largest hold about half. V and J are TRBV5-5 and TRBJ2-5; the match to TRBD1 covers 8 bases. This clonotype originated in a human donor in a cohort sampled during active COVID-19. The sample comprised peripheral blood. DNA of the CDR3: TGTGCCAGCAGCTATGACAGGGGTCAGACCCAGTACTTC. Translated: CASSYDRGQTQYF.